This entry features one T cell receptor beta chain sequence. What it recognizes is unknown. Naive CD4+ cells had CD25+ Tregs removed. Full-length variable regions came from constant-region reverse primers plus semi-nested Nested Universal Primer A PCR. Each CDR3 protein gets one entry after TCRdb re-called the 5' RACE reads with MiXCR. The table includes tens of thousands of distinct CDR3 sequences, roughly 24% detected once. CDR3 length: 16 amino acids. Germline V lookup: CDR1 MRHNA, CDR2 SNTAGT. The V end lost 2 bases, the J end lost 6 bases, and 17 bases lay between the germline ends. Study outcomes and limitations: Greatest tumor Treg TCR overlap was with tumor naive CD4+ cells. The TCR gene usage of tumor memory CD4+ T cells clustered together with blood and lymph node memory CD4+ cells and with lymph node naive CD4+ cells.

This TCR derives from a female donor with breast cancer. V and J are TRBV6-4 and TRBJ2-1, with D perhaps matching TRBD2 (7 bases). The sample taken for sequencing was naive CD4+ T cells sorted from a lymph node. Subset indicated: naive CD4+ T cells, CD4+CD45RA+CD25-. CDR3 sequence: CASSDGGLADSNEQFF. Here the CDR3 DNA reads TGTGCCAGCAGTGACGGGGGGCTAGCGGACTCCAATGAGCAGTTCTTC.